The next 19 T cell receptor beta chains were all read from a single sample in a study of molecular identifiers for immune sequencing clone quantification. TCRdb recomputed calls from the PCR reads with MiXCR, one row per CDR3 protein. The sample gives 8,500 to 11,000 distinct CDR3 sequences, roughly 19% of which show up once; approximately 1.5% is in the top ten. The sequenced sample was naive CD8+ T cells from blood, with Jurkat cell RNA spiked in. The subset denotes: FACS-sorted CD8+CD4-CCR7+CD45RA+ naive T cells. These receptors came from a human donor in good health. Some libraries in this study had Jurkat cell RNA spiked in.

Concerning this clonotype itself: Possible read error: a much larger clone is one base away. The chain uses TRBV6-2 or TRBV6-3 and TRBJ2-1, with D unclear. This CDR3 is 12 amino acids long. Germline CDR1 MNHEY, CDR2 SVGEGT. In DNA form, the CDR3 reads TGTGCCGGCAGTTACTCGGAGCCTGAGCAGTTCTTC. Protein sequence: CAGSYSEPEQFF.

This clonotype was picked up many times. V usage is TRBV6-1 and J usage is TRBJ1-2; D might be TRBD1 (5 bases). The V end lost 8 bases, the J end lost 6 bases, and 16 bases lay between the germline ends. The CDR3 contains 13 residues. Germline CDR1 is MNHNS and CDR2 is SASEGT. CDR3 sequence (DNA): TGTGCCAGCCCATCAGGGTGGACACATGGCTACACCTTC. Residues: CASPSGWTHGYTF.

This clonotype was counted ten times or more. The chain couples TRBV3-1 to TRBJ1-1; unclear D gene. The CDR3 loop spans 18 amino acids. Trimming shortened V by 2 bases and J by 1 base, and 20 bases separated the two germline ends. CDR1 and CDR2 (germline): LGHDT, YNNKEL (reference sequence). CDR3 in amino acids: CASSQSGDLWDSNTEAFF. The CDR3 DNA is TGTGCCAGCAGCCAAAGTGGGGATCTGTGGGATTCGAACACTGAAGCTTTCTTT.

CDR3 amino acids: CASSPSLSYEQYF. CDR3 sequence (DNA): TGTGCCAGCAGTCCTAGCCTTTCCTACGAGCAGTACTTC. The chain links TRBV12-3 or TRBV12-4 to TRBJ2-7, with D possibly being TRBD2 (5 bases). CDR3 length: 13 amino acids. Trimming pared 5 bases from V and 1 base from J, leaving 9 bases between.

The gene calls are TRBV10-1 and TRBJ2-3; D uncertain. The CDR3 is made up of 15 amino acids. Trimming pared 2 bases from V and 6 bases from J, leaving 15 bases between. In germline, CDR1 is WNHNN, CDR2 SYGVQD (reference sequence). CDR3 DNA sequence: TGCGCCAGCAGTGAGGACAAGACCATTTTCGATACGCAGTATTTT. This sequence encodes CASSEDKTIFDTQYF.

This clonotype is medium-sized in the sample. The V and J genes are TRBV12-3 or TRBV12-4 and TRBJ1-5; D might be TRBD1 (6 bases). The CDR3 contains 15 residues. The V end lost 6 bases, the J end lost 6 bases, and 18 bases lay between the germline ends. The CDR3, as DNA: TGTGCCAGCAGCCCCGGGGAGGGGGGTTTTCAGCCCCAGCATTTT. Translation: CASSPGEGGFQPQHF.

The chain carries TRBV5-6 and TRBJ1-5, with TRBD1 identical over 7 bases. J gave up 5 bases and V 4 bases, and 9 bases lay outside the gene matches. Looked up from germline, CDR1 is SGHDT and CDR2 is YYEEEE. This CDR3 spans 15 amino acids. CDR3 in amino acids: CASSPGQHPDQPQHF. The DNA for the CDR3 is TGTGCCAGCAGCCCGGGACAGCACCCCGATCAGCCCCAGCATTTT.

The chain couples TRBV9 to TRBJ2-5, with 9 bases aligning to TRBD2. Germline-derived CDR1 and CDR2 are SGDLS and YYNGEE. V was clipped by 4 bases and J by 0 bases; unmatched bases: 7. The CDR3 totals 16 residues. CDR3 protein: CASSYPPSGNQETQYF. Here the CDR3 DNA reads TGTGCCAGCAGCTACCCCCCTAGCGGGAACCAAGAGACCCAGTACTTC.

This clonotype was seen a few times. The chain uses TRBV7-9 and TRBJ1-5; 11 bases are shared with TRBD1. CDR1 is SEHNR, CDR2 FQNEAQ, per germline (reference sequence). The CDR3 has 15 amino acids. J gave up 5 bases and V 8 bases, and 8 bases lay outside the gene matches. CDR3 nucleotide sequence: TGTGCCAGCGCCCGGACAGGGGGCGAGTATCAGCCCCAGCATTTT. The encoded protein is CASARTGGEYQPQHF.

This sequence joins TRBV9 and TRBJ2-1; D is uncertain. V lost 1 base and J 0 bases, leaving 17 bases between the germline ends. The length of the CDR3 is 18 residues. CDR1 SGDLS and CDR2 YYNGEE come from the germline V gene. This CDR3 is CASSVSDTLPSSYNEQFF. Here the CDR3 DNA reads TGTGCCAGCAGCGTAAGTGACACCTTACCGAGCTCCTACAATGAGCAGTTCTTC.

This clonotype was counted many times. CDR3 sequence (DNA): TGCGCCAGCAGGGACACCGGGGAGCTGTTTTTT. It is translated as CASRDTGELFF. The chain recombines TRBV4-1 with TRBJ2-2, with unresolved D. V was trimmed by 6 bases and J by 3 bases, leaving 2 bases between them. This CDR3 region has 11 residues. Germline V lookup: CDR1 MGHRA, CDR2 YSYEKL.

This clonotype occurred many times. The chain is built from TRBV2 and TRBJ2-7; TRBD1 or TRBD2 may be the D gene (5 bases each). The CDR3 runs 13 residues. Trimming left V 1 base short and J 4 bases short, with 8 bases between. Germline V gives CDR1 SNHLY, CDR2 FYNNEI. The CDR3 here is CASSEGGWYEQYF. CDR3 nucleotides: TGTGCCAGCAGTGAAGGGGGGTGGTACGAGCAGTACTTC.

Regarding this clonotype: This may be a read error, as it is one base from a much larger clone. V usage is TRBV2 and J usage is TRBJ2-5; D remains ambiguous. The CDR3 has 15 residues. The germline V gene has CDR1 SNHLY and CDR2 FYNNEI. Here the CDR3 reads CAGSEGFGMQETQYF. The CDR3 bases are TGTGCCGGCAGTGAAGGGTTTGGTATGCAAGAGACCCAGTACTTC. Combining the CDR3 with reference TRBV2 and TRBJ2-5 gives the whole variable domain EPEVTQTPSHQVTQMGQEVILRCVPISNHLYFYWYRQILGQKVEFLVSFYNNEISEKSEIFDDQFSVERPDGSNFTLKIRSTKLEDSAMYFCAGSEGFGMQETQYFGPGTRLLVL.

This clonotype was seen a handful of times. It may be a read error: a sequence one base away is much more abundant. In DNA form, the CDR3 reads TGCGCCGGCAGCTTGGAAGGCGGGAGGGTGCTTTACGAGCAGTACTTC. Translating it yields CAGSLEGGRVLYEQYF. The chain has TRBV5-1 and TRBJ2-7; 9 bases fit TRBD2. The CDR3 runs 16 residues. Germline V gene sequence: CDR1 SGHRS, CDR2 YFSETQ.

This clonotype has a handful of counts. The V and J genes are TRBV6-2 or TRBV6-3 and TRBJ2-7; no clear D. Trimming stripped 2 bases from V and 2 bases from J, with 10 bases between. The germline CDR1 and CDR2 sequences are MNHEY and SVGEGT. The CDR3 totals 14 residues. In DNA, the CDR3 is TGTGCCAGCAGTTACGGAGATACGACCTACGAGCAGTACTTC. This sequence encodes CASSYGDTTYEQYF.

This clonotype was picked up many times. This rearrangement joins TRBV25-1 to TRBJ2-7, with 8 bases that match TRBD2. Germline values: CDR1 MGHDK, CDR2 SYGVNS. This CDR3 is built from 18 residues. Trimming took 2 bases from V and 0 from J; bases not matched to a gene: 12. The DNA for the CDR3 is TGTGCCAGCAGTGAAATGGGTGGCACTAGCGGCCACTCCTACGAGCAGTACTTC. Amino acid sequence: CASSEMGGTSGHSYEQYF.

Comments on this clonotype: Just one base apart from a much larger clone, this may be a read error. The rearrangement links TRBV2 to TRBJ1-1; TRBD1 agrees at 8 bases. The CDR3 runs 17 residues. Germline V gene sequence: CDR1 SNHLY, CDR2 FYNNEI. V lost 1 base and J lost 1; bases outside the gene matches: 8. The CDR3 here is CASSEDPRQGQNTEAFF. For the CDR3, the DNA is TGTGCCAGCAGTGAAGACCCTAGACAGGGGCAGAACACTGAAGCTTTCTTT.

Here the CDR3 reads CATSDELRGATDTQYF. The CDR3 coding sequence is TGTGCCACCAGTGATGAATTGCGGGGAGCCACAGATACGCAGTATTTT. The chain couples TRBV24-1 to TRBJ2-3, with a possible D match to TRBD2 (6 bases). CDR3 size: 16 residues. CDR1 is KGHDR, CDR2 SFDVKD, per germline. V lost 3 bases and J 2 bases, leaving 14 bases between the germline ends.

Comments on this clonotype: A much larger clone lies a single base off, so this may be a read error. The rearrangement uses TRBV4-2 and TRBJ1-1; no clear D gene. Germline CDR1 LGHNA, CDR2 YNFKEQ. The CDR3 runs to 17 residues. CDR3 amino acids: CASSQAGFPNGNTEVFF. CDR3 coding DNA: TGTGCCAGCAGCCAAGCGGGGTTCCCGAATGGGAACACTGAAGTTTTCTTT.